This T cell receptor (beta chain) was obtained from a study of T-cell reconstitution after alpha-beta-depleted transplantation in children (dated by TCRdb to the mid-2010s). As for the study more broadly: The study quantitatively tracked T-cell immune reconstitution after TCRalphabeta/CD19-depleted allogeneic hematopoietic cell transplantation in children using TCR repertoire profiling.

Sample treatment or condition, as interpreted from the label and publication: allogeneic hematopoietic cell transplantation with graft depleted of TCRalphabeta T cells and CD19 B cells. The transplant recipients were children given TCRalphabeta/CD19-depleted allogeneic hematopoietic cell grafts. Many counts were recorded for this clonotype. It has no known antigen specificity. One end of the junction does not line up with germline, which may come from a read error. Broad study findings and their caveats: About two months after transplant, the apparently early recovery of alphabetaT-cell counts reportedly depended on just several hundred clones that had expanded rapidly and came from non-depleted graft cells. Over the following months the frequencies of hyperexpanded clones went down, and after one year T-cell counts and TCRbeta diversity were mostly credited to newly produced T cells. In some patients, the high TCRbeta diversity seen at day 60 was put down to recipient T cells and intrathymic progenitors that had survived conditioning.

The CDR3 runs 11 residues from the cysteine to the phenylalanine. The sequence is cut down to CDR3 DNA, 33 bases in frame from base 1. Per the germline V gene (reference sequence), DFQATT is the CDR1 and SNEGSKA is the CDR2. Library preparation used PCR. The sample was run on an Illumina HiSeq 2500. Molecular barcoding was employed in the preparation of TCR libraries, with unique molecular identifiers being used to normalize TCRbeta repertoire quantification. TCRdb applied fastp at Q25 and MiXCR to the public reads, then kept only in-frame beta chains. Each CDR3 protein gets just one entry, which takes the most common genes and DNA from the rows behind it. Recorded for this sample are about 460,000 distinct CDR3 sequences; 8% to 11% of them occurred a single time. The top ten clones comprise roughly 2% of the sample.

Sequenced material: PBMCs, taken before TCRalphabeta/CD19-depleted stem cell transplant. This chain is built from TRBV20-1 and TRBJ2-7; D gene: possibly TRBD2, on 6 matching bases. The clonotype was recovered from a child aged 2 to 10 with inherited bone marrow failure, due to receive a stem cell transplant. The CDR3 protein sequence reads: CSASIGGTLNF. Here is the DNA: TGCAGTGCTAGTATAGGCGGGACTCTCAACTTC.